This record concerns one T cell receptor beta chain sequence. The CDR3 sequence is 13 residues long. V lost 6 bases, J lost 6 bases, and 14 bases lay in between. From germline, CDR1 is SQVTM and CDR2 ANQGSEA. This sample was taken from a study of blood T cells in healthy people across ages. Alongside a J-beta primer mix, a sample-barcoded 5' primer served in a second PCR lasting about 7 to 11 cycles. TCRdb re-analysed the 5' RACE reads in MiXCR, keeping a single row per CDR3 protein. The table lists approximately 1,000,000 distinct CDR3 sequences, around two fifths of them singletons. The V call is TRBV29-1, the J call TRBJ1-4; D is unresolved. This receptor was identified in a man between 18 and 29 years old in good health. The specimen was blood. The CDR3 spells CSVLSRGDEKLFF. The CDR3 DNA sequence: TGCAGCGTCCTCTCCCGGGGAGATGAAAAACTGTTTTTT.